This T cell receptor beta chain was documented in a study of vaccination effects on CD4 cells after COVID-19. Regarding this clone: The target antigen is unknown.

Overall study findings and caveats: At late timepoints after vaccination, vaccine- and infection-induced clones shrank markedly. Recruitment yielded few convalescent patients, and the study had no early post-infection timepoints.

V was pared by 8 bases and J by 5 bases, with 22 bases between. CDR1 and CDR2 (germline): LGHNA, YNFKEQ. The CDR3 contains 16 residues. TCRdb's copy holds only in-frame clones and misses some; the assay was immunoSEQ multiplex PCR. The repertoire holds 55,000 to 80,000 clones, with 80% as singletons. ViraFEST assay sequencing came after antigen-specific CD4+ T cells were expanded with viral peptide pools. Upon completion of around 9 days in culture, CD4+ T cells were isolated. Having tested negative for nucleocapsid antibodies, the vaccine recipients showed no prior SARS-CoV-2 infection. The researchers cultured approximately 2 million PBMC per well with 7.5 to 10 IU/ml IL-2 and about 10 ug/ml peptides.

The chain couples TRBV4-2 to TRBJ1-5, with D perhaps matching TRBD1 (5 bases). The receptor comes from a human donor who received a COVID-19 vaccine. This specimen consisted of CD4+ T cells from PBMCs cultured with SARS-CoV-2 spike peptides, obtained before COVID-19 vaccination. This CDR3 reads CASPPGGGVYDQPQHF. In nucleotides, the CDR3 is TGTGCCAGCCCACCCGGGGGTGGGGTTTATGATCAGCCCCAGCATTTT.